This T cell receptor (beta chain) originates from a study of T cells after somatic rescue of genetic block. Generated by immunoSEQ multiplex PCR, the TCRdb table keeps only in-frame clones and is missing some. Of roughly 120,000 clones in the sample, just over 90% were seen once. Germline V gives CDR1 LGHNA, CDR2 YNFKEQ. The CDR3 totals 18 residues. Trimming shortened V by 0 bases and J by 4 bases, and 19 bases separated the two germline ends. Sequenced sample: peripheral blood mononuclear cells (PBMCs). This chain connects TRBV4-2 to TRBJ1-5; D is possibly TRBD1 (5 bases). The receptor was derived from a woman under 30. The CDR3 region has the DNA TGTGCCAGCAGCCAAGAACTAATCAGGGTCGGATCGAATCAGCCCCAGCATTTT. Protein: CASSQELIRVGSNQPQHF.